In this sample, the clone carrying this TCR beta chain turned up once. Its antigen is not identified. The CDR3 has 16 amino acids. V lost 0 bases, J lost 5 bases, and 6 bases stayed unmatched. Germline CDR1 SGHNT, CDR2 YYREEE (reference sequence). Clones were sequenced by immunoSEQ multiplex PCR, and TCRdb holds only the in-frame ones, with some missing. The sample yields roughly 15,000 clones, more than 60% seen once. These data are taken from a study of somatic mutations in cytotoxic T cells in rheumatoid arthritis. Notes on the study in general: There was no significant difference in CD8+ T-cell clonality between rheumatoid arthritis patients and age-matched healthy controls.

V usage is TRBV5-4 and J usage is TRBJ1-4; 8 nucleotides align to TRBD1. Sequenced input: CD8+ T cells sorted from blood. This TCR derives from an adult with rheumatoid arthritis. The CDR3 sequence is CASSLASTGENEKLFF. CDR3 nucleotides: TGTGCCAGCAGCTTGGCCTCGACAGGGGAAAATGAAAAACTGTTTTTT.